This T cell receptor beta chain was recorded in a study of CD8 T cells in Susac syndrome. Per germline, CDR1 SGHTA and CDR2 FQGTGA. This CDR3 region has 13 residues. The V end lost 5 bases, the J end lost 4 bases, and 8 bases lay between the germline ends. Random hexamers were used to reverse transcribe an amount of about 0.45 to 1 ug RNA. TCRdb recomputed calls from the immunoSEQ multiplex PCR reads with MiXCR, one row per CDR3 protein. The sample shows 170,000 or so distinct CDR3 sequences, approximately 95% of them seen only once. Sequencing was performed on CD4+ T cells from PBMCs. The chain carries TRBV7-3 and TRBJ2-2, with D uncertain. The receptor was derived from a human donor with multiple sclerosis. The CDR3 DNA is TGTGCCAGCAGCCCCGATTTCACCGGGGAGCTGTTTTTT. It translates to CASSPDFTGELFF.